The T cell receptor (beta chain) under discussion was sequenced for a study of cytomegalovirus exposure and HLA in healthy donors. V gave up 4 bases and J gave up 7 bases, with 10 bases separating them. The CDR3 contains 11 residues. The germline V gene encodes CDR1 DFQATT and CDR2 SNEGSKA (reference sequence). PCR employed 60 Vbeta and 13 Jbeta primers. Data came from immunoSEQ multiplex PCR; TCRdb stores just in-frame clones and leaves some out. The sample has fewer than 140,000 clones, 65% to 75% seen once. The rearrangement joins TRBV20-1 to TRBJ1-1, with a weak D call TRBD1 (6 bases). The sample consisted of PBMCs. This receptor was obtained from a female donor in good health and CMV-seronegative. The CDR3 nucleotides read TGCAGTGCTAAAGGACAGATTGAAGCTTTCTTT. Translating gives CSAKGQIEAFF.